Below are 30 T cell receptor beta chains sequenced from a single sample in a study of identical twins. Each CDR3 protein is one row after TCRdb ran MiXCR on the 5' RACE reads. The sample records more than 1.5 million distinct CDR3 sequences, less than 40% being singletons. Sequences were obtained from cord blood. The receptors were sampled from a newborn girl in good health.

This clonotype was seen many times. The chain recombines TRBV29-1 with TRBJ2-5; 9 bases align to TRBD1. Germline lookup yields CDR1 SQVTM and CDR2 ANQGSEA. Trimming cost V 7 bases and J 5 bases; bases outside gene matches: 2. CDR3 size: 11 residues. The CDR3 reads CSDRGLETQYF. The CDR3 nucleotides read TGCAGCGACAGGGGGCTTGAGACCCAGTACTTC.

The chain joins TRBV29-1 to TRBJ2-6; 7 bases agree with TRBD1. Germline V gives CDR1 SQVTM, CDR2 ANQGSEA. CDR3 length: 14 residues. V shed 7 bases, J shed 1 base, and the junction held 4 bases outside the gene matches. Here the CDR3 reads CSGLTGSGANVLTF. Written as DNA, the CDR3 is TGCAGCGGTCTGACAGGGTCTGGGGCCAACGTCCTGACTTTC.

This clonotype has ten or more counts. This chain uses TRBV7-2 with TRBJ1-5; the D gene is possibly TRBD1 (6 bases). Trimming left V 5 bases short and J 0 bases short, with 11 bases between. This CDR3 contains 15 residues. Germline V gene data show CDR1 as SGHTA and CDR2 as FQGNSA. The CDR3 nucleotides are TGTGCCAGCAGCCTGGGGGGGCGTAGCAATCAGCCCCAGCATTTT. It specifies CASSLGGRSNQPQHF.

Worth noting for this clonotype: It may be a read error: a sequence one base away is much more abundant. V and J are TRBV28 and TRBJ1-1, with a tentative D call TRBD1 (5 bases). CDR1 and CDR2 (germline): MDHEN, SYDVKM. CDR3 length: 11 amino acids. V lost 10 bases, J lost 1 base, and 7 bases lay in between. The CDR3 loop reads CATGGNTEAFF. In nucleotides, the CDR3 is TGTGCCACCGGGGGGAACACTGAAGCTTTCTTT.

The V and J genes are TRBV30 and TRBJ1-2, with D possibly TRBD1 on 6 matching bases. V lost 3 bases and J 7 bases, leaving 24 bases between the germline ends. The germline V gene encodes CDR1 GTSNPN and CDR2 SVGIG (reference sequence). The CDR3 contains 16 residues. The CDR3 DNA is TGTGCCTGGAGGGCAGACACGGGACACCGGTTGGGTGGCTACACCTTC. Translation gives CAWRADTGHRLGGYTF.

This clonotype was seen a few times. V is TRBV3-1 and J is TRBJ2-7, with TRBD2 identical over 13 bases. Germline V gene lookup returns CDR1 LGHDT and CDR2 YNNKEL (reference sequence). CDR3 length equals 16 residues. Unmatched junction bases numbered 5, after V lost 4 bases and J lost 2 bases. CDR3 sequence reads: CASSRGLAGAAYEQYF. CDR3 coding DNA: TGTGCCAGCAGCCGTGGACTAGCGGGGGCCGCCTACGAGCAGTACTTC.

This clonotype was detected many times. The chain recombines TRBV6-2 or TRBV6-3 with TRBJ2-4, with TRBD1 matching 7 bases. This CDR3 contains 13 residues. The germline CDR1 and CDR2 sequences are MNHEY and SVGEGT. The junction had 4 bases not matched to a gene; V was cut back by 8 bases and J by 3 bases. The CDR3 coding sequence is TGTGCCAGCGCCCGGACAGGCAAAAACATTCAGTACTTC. It codes for CASARTGKNIQYF.

The count of this clonotype is one. The V gene is TRBV12-3 or TRBV12-4, the J gene TRBJ2-1; 12 bases align to TRBD2. The CDR3 runs 18 residues. The trim removed 0 bases at V and 13 bases at J, leaving 16 bases unmatched. Written as DNA, the CDR3 is TGTGCCAGCAGTTTAGCACTCAGACTAGCGGGAGTAAGAGAGACCCAGTTCTTC. Translation: CASSLALRLAGVRETQFF.

This clonotype was counted a few times. The chain has TRBV27 and TRBJ1-5; 9 positions match TRBD1. V lost 6 bases, J lost 6 bases, and 3 bases stayed unmatched. CDR3 length: 13 amino acids. Germline values: CDR1 MNHEY, CDR2 SMNVEV (reference sequence). CDR3 sequence: CASSPDRGQPQHF. CDR3 DNA: TGTGCCAGCAGCCCGGACAGGGGTCAGCCCCAGCATTTT.

The gene calls are TRBV3-1 and TRBJ2-1, with 7 bases that match TRBD2. The CDR3 sequence is 16 residues long. Unmatched junction bases numbered 7, after V lost 1 base and J lost 4 bases. Germline V gives CDR1 LGHDT, CDR2 YNNKEL (reference sequence). The CDR3 DNA follows: TGTGCCAGCAGCCAAGTTCCTAGCGGACCATACAATGAGCAGTTCTTC. Translating gives CASSQVPSGPYNEQFF.

The rearrangement joins TRBV7-8 to TRBJ2-7; 10 bases fit TRBD2. This CDR3 is built from 17 residues. CDR1 is SGHVS, CDR2 FQNEAQ, per germline. J was trimmed by 0 bases and V by 6 bases; bases with no gene match: 11. CDR3 nucleotides: TGTGCCAGCAGTCTAACGGCTAGCGGGAGCCCCTCCTACGAGCAGTACTTC. This sequence encodes CASSLTASGSPSYEQYF. Using reference TRBV7-8 and TRBJ2-7 for the parts outside the CDR3, the full variable domain is GAGVSQSPRYKVAKRGQDVALRCDPISGHVSLFWYQQALGQGPEFLTYFQNEAQLDKSGLPSDRFFAERPEGSVSTLKIQRTQQEDSAVYLCASSLTASGSPSYEQYFGPGTRLTVT.

This clonotype was counted ten times or more. The rearrangement uses TRBV12-3 or TRBV12-4 and TRBJ2-7; possible D gene TRBD1, 6 bases. The CDR3 length is 16 residues. The V gene lost 2 bases and the J gene lost 5 bases, with 19 bases spanning the gap. CDR3 nucleotides: TGTGCCAGCAGTTTATCCCCCTACAGGGAAATCGACGAGCAGTACTTC. This codes for CASSLSPYREIDEQYF.

This clonotype was observed a handful of times. The CDR3 DNA reads as TGTGCCAGCAGTCCGCGGGACAGGGATGAAGAGACCCAGTACTTC. Amino acids: CASSPRDRDEETQYF. This chain links TRBV28 with TRBJ2-5, with 9 bases identical to TRBD1. V lost 5 bases to trimming and J lost 3 bases; unmatched junction nucleotides: 7. CDR1 is MDHEN, CDR2 SYDVKM, per germline. CDR3 size: 15 residues.

The chain uses TRBV6-2 or TRBV6-3 and TRBJ2-7; D might be TRBD1 (5 bases). Germline V gene sequence: CDR1 MNHEY, CDR2 SVGEGT. V lost 0 bases and J 3 bases, leaving 12 bases between the germline ends. This CDR3 spans 15 amino acids. The CDR3 here is CASSYSTDSLYEQYF. CDR3 bases: TGTGCCAGCAGTTACTCGACAGACAGCCTCTACGAGCAGTACTTC.

This clonotype has only a few counts. The chain carries TRBV5-1 and TRBJ2-7; D perhaps matches TRBD1 (6 bases). V was clipped by 4 bases and J by 1 base, with 9 bases between them. CDR1 and CDR2 from the germline V gene are SGHRS and YFSETQ. The CDR3 sequence is 13 residues long. The CDR3 nucleotides read TGCGCCAGCAGCAAGGACAGATCCTACGAGCAGTACTTC. It codes for CASSKDRSYEQYF. The full variable domain, in which reference TRBV5-1 and TRBJ2-7 provide the parts outside the CDR3, is KAGVTQTPRYLIKTRGQQVTLSCSPISGHRSVSWYQQTPGQGLQFLFEYFSETQRNKGNFPGRFSGRQFSNSRSEMNVSTLELGDSALYLCASSKDRSYEQYFGPGTRLTVT.

This clonotype was found a few times. The rearrangement joins TRBV11-2 to TRBJ2-3; TRBD2 matches 15 bases. Trimming cost V 2 bases and J 13 bases; bases outside gene matches: 10. Germline V gives CDR1 SGHAT, CDR2 FQNNGV. This CDR3 region has 16 residues. The CDR3 nucleotides read TGTGCCAGCAGCTTAACCGAGGGACTAGCGGGAGGCCATGAGTATTTT. Translation: CASSLTEGLAGGHEYF.

This clonotype has only one observation. The chain employs TRBV2 and TRBJ2-5; the match to TRBD1 covers 7 bases. The tail of the sequence fits TRBJ2-7 better, so the J call may be wrong. Germline values: CDR1 SNHLY, CDR2 FYNNEI. This CDR3 spans 15 amino acids. In DNA form, the CDR3 reads TGTGCCAGCGGCGTACAGGGGTTGAGCTCCTACGAGCAGTACTTC. Translating gives CASGVQGLSSYEQYF.

Points on this clonotype: One end of the junction is discordant with germline, which a read error may explain. The chain has TRBV6-5 and TRBJ2-7; D may be TRBD2 (5 bases). In germline, CDR1 is MNHEY, CDR2 SVGAGI. The CDR3 has 13 amino acids. The CDR3 DNA is TGTGCCGGCAGCCGGGCCGGGAACTACGAGCAGTACTTC. This encodes CAGSRAGNYEQYF.

This chain links TRBV2 with TRBJ1-1, with TRBD1 as a possible D gene (6 bases). Germline CDR1 SNHLY, CDR2 FYNNEI. The CDR3 covers 12 residues. V was clipped by 7 bases and J by 7 bases, with 13 bases between them. CDR3 residues: CASKGGAGEAFF. Here the CDR3 DNA reads TGTGCCAGCAAAGGGGGGGCGGGTGAAGCTTTCTTT.

The rearrangement uses TRBV20-1 and TRBJ2-1, with D possibly being TRBD1 (5 bases). This CDR3 comprises 13 residues. The germline V gene encodes CDR1 DFQATT and CDR2 SNEGSKA (reference sequence). V dropped 3 bases and J dropped 6 bases, with 12 bases sitting between them. Written as DNA, the CDR3 is TGCAGTGCTAGGCCGGACATTCCCAATGAGCAGTTCTTC. It is translated as CSARPDIPNEQFF.

This rearrangement joins TRBV20-1 to TRBJ1-5; no definite D call. Germline V gives CDR1 DFQATT, CDR2 SNEGSKA (reference sequence). The V and J ends lost 6 bases and 3 bases respectively, with 18 bases between them. CDR3 size: 15 residues. The CDR3 region is CSAPPAGRNNQPQHF. The CDR3, as DNA: TGCAGTGCCCCGCCGGCCGGGAGGAACAATCAGCCCCAGCATTTT.

V is TRBV4-2 and J is TRBJ2-7; D is unresolved. In germline, CDR1 is LGHNA, CDR2 YNFKEQ. CDR3 size: 13 residues. Trimming removed 4 bases from V and 4 bases from J, with 11 bases in between. CDR3 sequence reads: CASSPFDGYEQYF. The CDR3, as DNA: TGTGCCAGCAGCCCCTTCGACGGTTACGAGCAGTACTTC.

The rearrangement uses TRBV5-6 and TRBJ2-7; 10 bases are shared with TRBD2. Matching the DNA end better, TRBJ2-5 makes the J call doubtful. The germline V gene encodes CDR1 SGHDT and CDR2 YYEEEE. There are 16 residues in the CDR3. CDR3 coding DNA: TGTGCCAGCAGCTTTCTGACTAGCGGGCAATTGGGGACCCAGTACTTC. As protein: CASSFLTSGQLGTQYF.

V and J are TRBV13 and TRBJ2-7; D not resolved. Germline values: CDR1 PRHDT, CDR2 FYEKMQ (reference sequence). The germline V and J ends were trimmed by 5 bases and 7 bases, with 15 bases remaining between them. The CDR3 runs 13 residues. DNA of the CDR3: TGTGCCAGCAGCCGGCCCCCAGGCAATGAGCAGTACTTC. It translates to CASSRPPGNEQYF.

Worth noting for this clonotype: A read error may be the cause here, since a much bigger clone is one base away. The rearrangement uses TRBV4-2 and TRBJ2-5, with 7 bases lining up with TRBD2. CDR1 is LGHNA, CDR2 YNFKEQ, per germline. CDR3 length equals 13 residues. J gave up 9 bases and V 4 bases, and 8 bases lay outside the gene matches. CDR3 region: CASSLTFREAQYF. The DNA of the CDR3 is TGTGCCAGCAGCCTCACTTTTCGGGAGGCCCAGTACTTC.

In its sample, this clonotype was seen a few times. This CDR3 is CSARSASGGANIQYF. Written as DNA, the CDR3 is TGCAGTGCTAGATCGGCTAGCGGGGGGGCAAACATTCAGTACTTC. This chain connects TRBV20-1 to TRBJ2-4; 12 nucleotides agree with TRBD2. CDR1 and CDR2 from the germline V gene are DFQATT and SNEGSKA (reference sequence). With 2 bases clipped from V and 6 bases from J, the junction kept 5 bases outside the gene matches. CDR3 length: 15 amino acids.

Only a few counts were recorded for this clonotype. V gene TRBV6-1 combines with J gene TRBJ2-4, with D possibly TRBD2 on 5 matching bases. In germline, CDR1 is MNHNS, CDR2 SASEGT. This CDR3 spans 18 amino acids. V lost 8 bases and J 2 bases, leaving 25 bases between the germline ends. The chain's CDR3 is CASPPNFGEPVPKNIQYF. In nucleotides, the CDR3 is TGTGCCAGCCCGCCGAATTTTGGGGAGCCCGTCCCCAAAAACATTCAGTACTTC.

This clonotype was recorded a few times. This sequence joins TRBV5-1 and TRBJ2-7, with 7 bases matching TRBD1. V lost 0 bases and J lost 2; bases outside the gene matches: 8. Looked up from germline, CDR1 is SGHRS and CDR2 is YFSETQ. This CDR3 comprises 16 residues. The chain's CDR3 is CASSLAEGTATYEQYF. The CDR3 DNA reads TGCGCCAGCAGCTTGGCCGAGGGGACAGCCACCTACGAGCAGTACTTC.

This clonotype occurred a few times. The rearrangement joins TRBV21-1 to TRBJ2-3; no DNA check was done on the table's D call, TRBD1. TRBV21-1 is an annotated pseudogene. The CDR3 contains 15 residues. Written as DNA, the CDR3 is TGTGCCAGCAGCAAAGCGCCAGGGGGCACAGATACGCAGTATTTT. Translating it yields CASSKAPGGTDTQYF.

At least ten counts were recorded for this clonotype. The chain has TRBV5-1 and TRBJ2-1, with D unclear. The germline gives CDR1 SGHRS, CDR2 YFSETQ. CDR3 size: 17 residues. Trimming stripped 0 bases from V and 0 bases from J, with 13 bases between. CDR3 loop: CASSLATTPRSYNEQFF. The CDR3 nucleotides are TGCGCCAGCAGCTTGGCAACCACTCCCCGCTCCTACAATGAGCAGTTCTTC.